Listed below are T cell receptor beta chains from one sample, sequenced in a study of long-term antiretroviral therapy in people with HIV. Assay used: immunoSEQ multiplex PCR; TCRdb lists only in-frame clones, some missing. The data contain under 30,000 clones, roughly 78% of them singletons. The sequenced sample was unsorted PBMCs, obtained 0.3 years after starting antiretroviral therapy. The receptors originated from a man aged 40-49 years with HIV. Each CDR3 is given with its conserved first and last residue. Fields, in order: V gene, clone size, D gene, J gene, CDR3 protein, CDR3 DNA. The D gene is left open where the match is weak. The size field is filled for only some rows; it gives once, few, many or a size class.

TRBV19	NA	TRBD1	TRBJ2-5	CANPGQGGETQYF	TGTGCCAACCCGGGACAGGGGGGTGAGACCCAGTACTTC
TRBV28	once	NA	TRBJ2-3	CASKWIRDAGGTDTQYF	TGTGCCAGCAAGTGGATTAGGGACGCCGGGGGCACAGATACGCAGTATTTT
TRBV28	NA	NA	TRBJ1-1	CASSFAEKTAFF	TGTGCCAGCAGTTTCGCCGAAAAGACAGCTTTCTTT
TRBV7-3	NA	NA	TRBJ2-5	CASSRGIQETQYF	TGTGCCAGCAGCCGGGGTATCCAAGAGACCCAGTACTTC
TRBV14	NA	NA	TRBJ2-7	CASSQYGNYEQYF	TGTGCCAGCAGCCAATACGGTAACTACGAGCAGTACTTC
TRBV15	NA	NA	TRBJ2-7	CATSLRRGGAYEQYF	TGTGCCACCAGCCTGCGAAGAGGGGGAGCCTACGAGCAGTACTTC
TRBV7-9	NA	TRBD1	TRBJ2-6	CASSYGTGHSGANVLTF	TGTGCCAGCAGCTACGGGACAGGTCACTCTGGGGCCAACGTCCTGACTTTC
TRBV5-6	NA	TRBD2	TRBJ2-7	CASSLEATGTRAYEQYF	TGTGCCAGCAGCCTGGAAGCTACCGGGACTAGGGCCTACGAGCAGTACTTC
TRBV19	NA	TRBD1	TRBJ1-1	CASSIVGTANTEAFF	TGTGCCAGTAGTATAGTCGGGACAGCGAACACTGAAGCTTTCTTT
TRBV30	NA	TRBD2	TRBJ2-5	CAWSPGLAGVETQYF	TGTGCCTGGAGTCCGGGACTAGCGGGAGTAGAGACCCAGTACTTC
TRBV7-2	NA	TRBD2	TRBJ2-1	CASSPHSGGAVDEQFF	TGTGCCAGCAGCCCCCACAGCGGGGGGGCCGTCGATGAGCAGTTCTTC
TRBV5-1	once	TRBD1	TRBJ1-2	CASSSRTGAISNYGYTF	TGCGCCAGCAGCTCACGGACAGGGGCGATTTCTAACTATGGCTACACCTTC
TRBV2	NA	NA	TRBJ2-2	CASLGQKNTGELFF	TGTGCCAGCCTTGGACAGAAGAACACCGGGGAGCTGTTTTTT
TRBV18	NA	NA	TRBJ2-7	CASSPLPPRPGPISYEQYF	TGTGCCAGCTCACCACTCCCTCCTCGACCGGGCCCGATCTCCTACGAGCAGTACTTC
TRBV4-3	NA	NA	TRBJ2-7	CASSHFDRSDEQYF	TGCGCCAGCAGCCACTTCGACAGGTCTGACGAGCAGTACTTC
TRBV15	NA	TRBD1	TRBJ2-7	CATSRGGQGAYEQYF	TGTGCCACCAGCAGGGGAGGACAGGGAGCCTACGAGCAGTACTTC
TRBV19	NA	NA	TRBJ2-5	CASSSTVGETQYF	TGTGCCAGTAGTTCTACAGTGGGCGAGACCCAGTACTTC